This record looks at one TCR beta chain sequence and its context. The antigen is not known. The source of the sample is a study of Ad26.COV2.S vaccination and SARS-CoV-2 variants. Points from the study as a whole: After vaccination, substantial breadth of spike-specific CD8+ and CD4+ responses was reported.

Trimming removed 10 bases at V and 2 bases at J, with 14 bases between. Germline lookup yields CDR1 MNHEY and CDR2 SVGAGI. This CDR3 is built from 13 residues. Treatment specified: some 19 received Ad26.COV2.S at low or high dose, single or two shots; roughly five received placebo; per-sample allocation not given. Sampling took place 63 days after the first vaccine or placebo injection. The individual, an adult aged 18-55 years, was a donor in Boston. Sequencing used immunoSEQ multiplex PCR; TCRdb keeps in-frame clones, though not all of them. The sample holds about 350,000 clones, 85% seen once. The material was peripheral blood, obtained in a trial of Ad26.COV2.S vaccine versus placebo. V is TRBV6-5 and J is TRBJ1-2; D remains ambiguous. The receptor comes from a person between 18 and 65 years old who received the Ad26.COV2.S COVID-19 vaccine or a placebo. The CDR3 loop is CATRRSTNYGYTF. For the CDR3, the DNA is TGTGCCACCCGAAGATCTACAAACTATGGCTACACCTTC.